What follows are 25 T cell receptor beta chains derived from one specimen sequenced in a study of cytomegalovirus exposure and HLA in healthy donors. It was with 60 Vbeta and 13 Jbeta primers that the PCR ran. The method was immunoSEQ multiplex PCR; TCRdb's version includes in-frame clones alone and lacks a portion of them. Of about 190,000 clones in the sample, 79% were seen once. Sequencing was done on a sample of PBMCs. These TCRs come from a woman in her late teens or twenties in good health and CMV-seronegative.

V and J are TRBV7-2 and TRBJ1-3; 7 bases are a match to TRBD1. Per the germline V gene, CDR1 is SGHTA and CDR2 is FQGNSA. This CDR3 is built from 16 residues. V was clipped by 5 bases and J by 0 bases; unmatched bases: 7. This CDR3 is CASSATGTRSGNTIYF. The CDR3 region has the DNA TGTGCCAGCAGCGCGACAGGGACCCGCTCTGGAAACACCATATATTTT. Full variable domain (missing parts from reference TRBV7-2 and TRBJ1-3): GAGVSQSPSNKVTEKGKDVELRCDPISGHTALYWYRQSLGQGLEFLIYFQGNSAPDKSGLPSDRFSAERTGGSVSTLTIQRTQQEDSAVYLCASSATGTRSGNTIYFGEGSWLTVV.

The V gene is TRBV5-6, the J gene TRBJ2-7; D is perhaps TRBD1 (5 bases). The CDR3 covers 13 residues. The V gene's germline CDR1 is SGHDT and CDR2 YYEEEE. V was shortened by 1 base and J by 5 bases, with 10 bases between the two germline ends. CDR3 nucleotides: TGTGCCAGCAGCTTGAAATGGGGCGACGAGCAGTACTTC. Translation: CASSLKWGDEQYF. Complete variable domain (other parts from reference TRBV5-6 and TRBJ2-7): DAGVTQSPTHLIKTRGQQVTLRCSPKSGHDTVSWYQQALGQGPQFIFQYYEEEERQRGNFPDRFSGHQFPNYSSELNVNALLLGDSALYLCASSLKWGDEQYFGPGTRLTVT.

This clone was counted between two and nine times. V and J are TRBV5-4 and TRBJ1-1; 7 bases are shared with TRBD1. The CDR3 extends over 19 amino acids. Germline V lookup: CDR1 SGHNT, CDR2 YYREEE (reference sequence). J lost 3 bases, V lost 4 bases, and 21 bases had no gene match. As DNA, the CDR3 is TGTGCCAGCAGCCTAAATCCTAACCCGCCGACAGGGCCGCACACTGAAGCTTTCTTT. Translated, it gives CASSLNPNPPTGPHTEAFF.

The chain couples TRBV6-1 to TRBJ2-1; TRBD2 matches 11 bases. J gave up 4 bases and V 4 bases, and 3 bases lay outside the gene matches. CDR1 is MNHNS and CDR2 is SASEGT in the germline V gene. This CDR3 is 15 amino acids long. CDR3 in DNA: TGTGCCAGCAGTGGGGGACTAGCGGAGTACAATGAGCAGTTCTTC. Residues: CASSGGLAEYNEQFF.

V is TRBV25-1 and J is TRBJ1-2, with TRBD1 matching 7 bases. The CDR3 runs to 13 residues. The V segment lost 5 bases and the J segment 4 bases; nucleotides outside the gene matches: 4. In germline, CDR1 is MGHDK, CDR2 SYGVNS. The CDR3 nucleotides read TGTGCCAGCAGTACCGGGACAGTCTATGGCTACACCTTC. This encodes CASSTGTVYGYTF.

A single count supports this clone. The chain links TRBV2 to TRBJ2-3; 8 bases line up with TRBD2. The germline gives CDR1 SNHLY, CDR2 FYNNEI. The ends lost 7 bases at V and 0 bases at J; junction bases unmatched: 3. There are 14 residues in the CDR3. The CDR3 coding sequence is TGTGCCAGCACCACGGGGGGGAGCACAGATACGCAGTATTTT. This codes for CASTTGGSTDTQYF.

This clone was recorded once. V is TRBV5-6 and J is TRBJ1-6; no reliable D call. Germline CDR1 is SGHDT and CDR2 is YYEEEE. CDR3 length equals 15 residues. Trimming removed 2 bases from V and 0 bases from J, with 6 bases in between. CDR3 sequence: CASSLRGSYNSPLHF. CDR3 nucleotide sequence: TGTGCCAGCAGCTTAAGAGGCTCCTATAATTCACCCCTCCACTTT.

CDR3 nucleotides: TGTGCCACCAGCGTCATAGGGAGCTCCTACGAGCAGTACTTC. It is translated as CATSVIGSSYEQYF. The chain uses TRBV15 and TRBJ2-7; possible D gene TRBD2, 5 bases. The CDR3 has 14 amino acids. Germline CDR1 and CDR2: LNHNV and YYDKDF (reference sequence). Trimming took off 5 bases at V and 0 bases at J, with 11 bases between the two ends.

The V gene is TRBV28, the J gene TRBJ1-5; D might be TRBD1 (5 bases). The CDR3 is 13 amino acids. V was shortened by 7 bases and J by 5 bases, with 12 bases between the two germline ends. The V gene's germline CDR1 is MDHEN and CDR2 SYDVKM. The CDR3 DNA reads TGTGCCAGCAATCGGGGGGAGGATCAGCCCCAGCATTTT. Protein product: CASNRGEDQPQHF.

The genes are TRBV27 and TRBJ1-6, with D tentatively TRBD1 (6 bases). The CDR3 is 14 residues long. Germline V lookup: CDR1 MNHEY, CDR2 SMNVEV (reference sequence). Between the trimmed V and J ends, which lost 3 bases and 7 bases, there was a span of 10 bases. CDR3 nucleotide sequence: TGTGCCAGCAGTTTCGGGACAATGAATTCACCCCTCCACTTT. It codes for CASSFGTMNSPLHF.

The V gene is TRBV5-4, the J gene TRBJ2-3, with 7 bases fitting TRBD2. CDR3 length: 14 residues. In germline, CDR1 is SGHNT, CDR2 YYREEE (reference sequence). Losses at the gene ends were 0 bases for V and 3 bases for J; bases not matched to a gene: 1. CDR3 protein: CASSLAGGTDTQYF. The CDR3 nucleotides are TGTGCCAGCAGCTTGGCGGGGGGTACAGATACGCAGTATTTT.

This clone was picked up a small number of times. This rearrangement joins TRBV13 to TRBJ1-3; D not resolved. This CDR3 is built from 15 residues. CDR1 is PRHDT, CDR2 FYEKMQ, per germline (reference sequence). The ends were cut back, 3 bases at V and 1 base at J, with 10 bases in the middle. The CDR3 nucleotides read TGTGCCAGCAGCTTCAGAGGAGCGTCTGGAAACACCATATATTTT. Its translation: CASSFRGASGNTIYF.

The CDR3 DNA is TGTGCCAGCAGTACACAGGGGGCGCTTGGGGCCAACGTCCTGACTTTC. Translating gives CASSTQGALGANVLTF. The chain uses TRBV28 and TRBJ2-6; 9 positions agree with TRBD1. CDR1 MDHEN and CDR2 SYDVKM come from the germline V gene. The CDR3 runs to 16 residues. Trimming at V came to 5 bases and at J to 3 bases, leaving 5 bases not matched to a gene.

The chain carries TRBV11-2 and TRBJ1-5; D remains ambiguous. Germline V gene lookup returns CDR1 SGHAT and CDR2 FQNNGV. The CDR3 loop spans 12 amino acids. Trimming removed 5 bases from V and 4 bases from J, with 6 bases in between. The CDR3 here is CASSHENQPQHF. In nucleotides, the CDR3 is TGTGCCAGCAGCCATGAGAATCAGCCCCAGCATTTT.

The gene calls are TRBV28 and TRBJ2-7, with TRBD1 matching over 7 bases. Trimming at V came to 6 bases and at J to 3 bases, leaving 14 bases not matched to a gene. CDR1 MDHEN and CDR2 SYDVKM come from the germline V gene. The CDR3 sequence is 16 residues long. The CDR3 nucleotides are TGTGCCAGCAGCAACAGAGAAGGGGGCAGAGTCTACGAGCAGTACTTC. Its translation is CASSNREGGRVYEQYF.

V gene TRBV6-5 combines with J gene TRBJ1-1; no clear D. This CDR3 has 15 amino acids. In germline, CDR1 is MNHEY, CDR2 SVGAGI. V was trimmed by 5 bases and J by 0 bases, leaving 13 bases between them. CDR3 in amino acids: CASSISRIMNTEAFF. CDR3 in DNA: TGTGCCAGCAGTATAAGCAGGATCATGAACACTGAAGCTTTCTTT.

The chain couples TRBV27 to TRBJ1-1; 9 positions agree with TRBD1. Trimming removed 3 bases from V and 5 bases from J; junction bases left unmatched: 10. The CDR3 is made up of 16 amino acids. Looked up from germline, CDR1 is MNHEY and CDR2 is SMNVEV (reference sequence). CDR3 region: CASSFRDRADRTEAFF. CDR3 sequence (DNA): TGTGCCAGCAGTTTTCGGGACAGGGCCGATAGGACTGAAGCTTTCTTT.

The chain links TRBV30 to TRBJ1-1; maybe TRBD1 (5 bases). Germline CDR1 is GTSNPN and CDR2 is SVGIG (reference sequence). Trimming shortened V by 2 bases and J by 4 bases, and 11 bases separated the two germline ends. This CDR3 comprises 13 residues. CDR3 nucleotide sequence: TGTGCCTGGAGTCAGGGTCTTGCCACTGAAGCTTTCTTT. Its translation: CAWSQGLATEAFF.

The CDR3 region has the DNA TGTGCCAGCAGTTACTCGACGGGTCGAGACTTTTACGAGCAGTACTTC. Its protein is CASSYSTGRDFYEQYF. V gene TRBV6-5 combines with J gene TRBJ2-7; D gene ambiguous. Looked up from germline, CDR1 is MNHEY and CDR2 is SVGAGI. Trimming cost V 0 bases and J 4 bases, with 16 bases left between them. The CDR3 contains 16 residues.

V and J are TRBV25-1 and TRBJ1-1, with D possibly matching TRBD1 (6 bases). CDR1 is MGHDK and CDR2 is SYGVNS in the germline V gene. The CDR3 is made up of 16 amino acids. V lost 8 bases to trimming and J lost 1 base, with 20 bases between them. CDR3 residues: CASDKEQGRGNTEAFF. The CDR3 nucleotides read TGTGCCAGCGATAAAGAACAGGGTAGGGGGAACACTGAAGCTTTCTTT.

As DNA, the CDR3 is TGTGCCAGCAGTGAGACAGGTTGGCTAGCTTTCTTT. Translating gives CASSETGWLAFF. The chain couples TRBV25-1 to TRBJ1-1; the D gene is possibly TRBD1 (6 bases). The CDR3 has 12 residues. V was pared by 3 bases and J by 10 bases, with 12 bases between. Germline assignment: CDR1 MGHDK and CDR2 SYGVNS.

The rearrangement links TRBV7-6 to TRBJ2-2; 7 bases are a match to TRBD1. V lost 1 base to trimming and J lost 2 bases; unmatched junction nucleotides: 1. The CDR3 is 15 residues long. Germline V gene data show CDR1 as SGHVS and CDR2 as FNYEAQ. The CDR3 DNA sequence: TGTGCCAGCAGCTTAGGGACAGGAAACACCGGGGAGCTGTTTTTT. It codes for CASSLGTGNTGELFF.

About this clone itself: The junction does not match germline at one end; this may be a read error. The V call is TRBV5-1, the J call TRBJ1-1, with no clear D. Germline assignment: CDR1 SGHRS and CDR2 YFSETQ. CDR3 length: 11 residues. The CDR3: CASTLAPGAFF. DNA for the CDR3: TGCGCCAGCACCTTGGCCCCCGGAGCTTTCTTT.

The V call is TRBV29-1, the J call TRBJ1-6; no clear D gene. Germline V gives CDR1 SQVTM, CDR2 ANQGSEA. The CDR3 is made up of 12 amino acids. Between the trimmed V and J ends, which lost 6 bases and 8 bases, there was a span of 11 bases. The CDR3 coding sequence is TGCAGCGTGAGATACGGTGATTCACCCCTCCACTTT. It codes for CSVRYGDSPLHF. Together with reference TRBV29-1 and TRBJ1-6, the CDR3 gives the full variable domain: SAVISQKPSRDICQRGTSLTIQCQVDSQVTMMFWYRQQPGQSLTLIATANQGSEATYESGFVIDKFPISRPNLTFSTLTVSNMSPEDSSIYLCSVRYGDSPLHFGNGTRLTVT.

The chain links TRBV6-1 to TRBJ1-5, with a tentative D call TRBD1 (5 bases). The CDR3 consists of 13 residues. V gave up 7 bases and J gave up 7 bases, with 14 bases separating them. From germline, CDR1 is MNHNS and CDR2 SASEGT. CDR3 loop: CASTQDGEQPQHF. The DNA for the CDR3 is TGTGCCAGCACACAGGACGGCGAGCAGCCCCAGCATTTT.